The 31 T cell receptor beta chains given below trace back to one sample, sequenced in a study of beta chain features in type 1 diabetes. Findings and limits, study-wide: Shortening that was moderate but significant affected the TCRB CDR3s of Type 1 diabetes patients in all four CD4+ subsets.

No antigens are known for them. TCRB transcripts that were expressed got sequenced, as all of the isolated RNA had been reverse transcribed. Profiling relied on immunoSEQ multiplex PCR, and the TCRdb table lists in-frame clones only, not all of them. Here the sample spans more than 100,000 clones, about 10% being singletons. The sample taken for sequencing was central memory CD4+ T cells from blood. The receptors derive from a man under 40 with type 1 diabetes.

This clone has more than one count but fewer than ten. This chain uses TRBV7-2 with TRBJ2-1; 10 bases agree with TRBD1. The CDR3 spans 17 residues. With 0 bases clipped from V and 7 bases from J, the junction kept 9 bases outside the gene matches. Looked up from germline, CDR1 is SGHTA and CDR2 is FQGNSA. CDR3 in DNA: TGTGCCAGCAGCTTAGCCCCGCGACAGGGGGCACGGAATGAGCAGTTCTTC. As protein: CASSLAPRQGARNEQFF.

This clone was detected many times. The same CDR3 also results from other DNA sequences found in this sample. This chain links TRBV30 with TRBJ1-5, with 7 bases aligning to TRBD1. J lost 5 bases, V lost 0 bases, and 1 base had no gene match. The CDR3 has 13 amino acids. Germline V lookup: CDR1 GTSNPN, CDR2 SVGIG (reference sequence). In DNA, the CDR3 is TGTGCCTGGAGTGTCCAGGGGGATCAGCCCCAGCATTTT. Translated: CAWSVQGDQPQHF.

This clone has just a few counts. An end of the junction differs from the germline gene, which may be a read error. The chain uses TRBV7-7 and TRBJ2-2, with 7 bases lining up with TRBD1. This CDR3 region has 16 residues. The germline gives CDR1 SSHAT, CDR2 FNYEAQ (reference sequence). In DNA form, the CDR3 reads TGTGCTAGCAGCCCCGGCCGAGGGGGCGGTTCCGGGGAGCTGTTTTTT. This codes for CASSPGRGGGSGELFF.

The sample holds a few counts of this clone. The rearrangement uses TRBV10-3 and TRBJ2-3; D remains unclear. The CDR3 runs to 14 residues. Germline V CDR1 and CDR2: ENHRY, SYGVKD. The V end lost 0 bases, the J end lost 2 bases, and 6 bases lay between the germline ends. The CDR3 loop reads CAISESAVTDTQYF. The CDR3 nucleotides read TGTGCCATCAGTGAGTCGGCAGTCACAGATACGCAGTATTTT.

CDR3 DNA sequence: TGTGCCAGCAGCCAAGATCTTAGGGGGACAGGGAATTCACCCCTCCACTTT. It specifies CASSQDLRGTGNSPLHF. The V gene is TRBV4-2, the J gene TRBJ1-6, with TRBD1 matching over 9 bases. The V and J ends lost 0 bases and 7 bases, in that order; junction bases with no gene match: 7. Germline CDR1 LGHNA, CDR2 YNFKEQ. CDR3 length equals 17 residues.

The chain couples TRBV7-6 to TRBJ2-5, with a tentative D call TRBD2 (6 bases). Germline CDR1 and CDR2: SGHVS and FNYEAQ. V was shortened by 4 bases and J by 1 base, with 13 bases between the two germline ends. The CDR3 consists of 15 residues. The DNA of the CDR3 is TGTGCCAGCAGCTCGGAGGGTGGAGTCCAAGAGACCCAGTACTTC. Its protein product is CASSSEGGVQETQYF.

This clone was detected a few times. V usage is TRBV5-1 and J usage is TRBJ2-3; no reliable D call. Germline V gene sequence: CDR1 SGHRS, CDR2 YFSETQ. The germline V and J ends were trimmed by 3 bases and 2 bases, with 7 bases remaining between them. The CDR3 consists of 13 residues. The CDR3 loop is CASSSSYTDTQYF. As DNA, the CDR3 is TGCGCCAGCAGCTCGAGCTACACAGATACGCAGTATTTT.

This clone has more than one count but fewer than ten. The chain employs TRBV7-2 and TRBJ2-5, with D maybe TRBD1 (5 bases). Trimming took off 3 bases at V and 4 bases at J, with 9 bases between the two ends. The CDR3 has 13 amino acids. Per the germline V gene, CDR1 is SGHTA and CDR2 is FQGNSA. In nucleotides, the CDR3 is TGTGCCAGCAGCTTGGACACCGGAGAGACCCAGTACTTC. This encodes CASSLDTGETQYF.

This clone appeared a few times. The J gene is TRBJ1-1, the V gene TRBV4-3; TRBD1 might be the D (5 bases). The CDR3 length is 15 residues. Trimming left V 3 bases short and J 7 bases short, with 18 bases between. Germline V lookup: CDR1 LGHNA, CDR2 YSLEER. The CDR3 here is CASSHPSGGIDEAFF. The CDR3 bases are TGCGCCAGCAGCCACCCCTCCGGGGGGATCGATGAAGCTTTCTTT.

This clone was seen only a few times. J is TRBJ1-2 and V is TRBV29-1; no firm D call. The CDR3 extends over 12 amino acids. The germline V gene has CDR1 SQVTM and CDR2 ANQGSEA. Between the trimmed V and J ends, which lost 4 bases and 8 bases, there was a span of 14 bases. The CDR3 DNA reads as TGCAGCGTTGGGGAGAGGATAGGAGGCTACACCTTC. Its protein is CSVGERIGGYTF.

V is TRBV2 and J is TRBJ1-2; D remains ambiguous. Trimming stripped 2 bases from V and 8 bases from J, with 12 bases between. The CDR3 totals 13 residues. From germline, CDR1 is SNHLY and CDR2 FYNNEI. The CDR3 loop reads CASSERPGKGYTF. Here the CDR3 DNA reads TGTGCCAGCAGTGAACGTCCAGGAAAGGGCTACACCTTC. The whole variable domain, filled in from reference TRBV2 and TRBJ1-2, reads EPEVTQTPSHQVTQMGQEVILRCVPISNHLYFYWYRQILGQKVEFLVSFYNNEISEKSEIFDDQFSVERPDGSNFTLKIRSTKLEDSAMYFCASSERPGKGYTFGSGTRLTVV.

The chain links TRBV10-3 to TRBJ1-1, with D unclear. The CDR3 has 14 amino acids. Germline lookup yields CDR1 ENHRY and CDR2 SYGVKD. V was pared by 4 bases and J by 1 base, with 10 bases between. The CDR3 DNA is TGTGCCATCAGTGCCCCGGGTGCGAACACTGAAGCTTTCTTT. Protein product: CAISAPGANTEAFF.

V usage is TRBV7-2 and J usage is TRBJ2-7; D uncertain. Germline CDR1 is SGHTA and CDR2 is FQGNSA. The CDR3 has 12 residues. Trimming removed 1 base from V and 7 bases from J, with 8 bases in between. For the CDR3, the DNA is TGTGCCAGCAGCTTAGTAGCTGGGGAGCAGTACTTC. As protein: CASSLVAGEQYF.

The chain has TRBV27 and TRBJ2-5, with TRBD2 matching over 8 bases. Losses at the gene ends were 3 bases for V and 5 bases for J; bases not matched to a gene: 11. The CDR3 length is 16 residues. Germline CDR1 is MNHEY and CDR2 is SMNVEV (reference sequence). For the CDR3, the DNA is TGTGCCAGCAGTTTCCAGGGCGGGGGGTATAGGGAGACCCAGTACTTC. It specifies CASSFQGGGYRETQYF.

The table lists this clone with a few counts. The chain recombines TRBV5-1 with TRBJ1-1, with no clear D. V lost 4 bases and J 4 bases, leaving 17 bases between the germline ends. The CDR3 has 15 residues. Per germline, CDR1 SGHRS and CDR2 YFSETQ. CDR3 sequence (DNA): TGCGCCAGCAGCGCCGGACTGCCGGGAAGCACTGAAGCTTTCTTT. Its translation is CASSAGLPGSTEAFF.

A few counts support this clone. The CDR3 bases are TGTGCCAGCAGTCAAGAAGGGGGTGGCCCTGGCGCTTTCTTT. Protein: CASSQEGGGPGAFF. The rearrangement links TRBV2 to TRBJ1-1, with D possibly being TRBD1 (6 bases). The germline CDR1 and CDR2 sequences are SNHLY and FYNNEI. V dropped 5 bases and J dropped 11 bases, with 21 bases sitting between them. This CDR3 is built from 14 residues.

CDR3 loop: CASSPGQARNSPLHF. The CDR3 DNA sequence: TGTGCCAGCAGTCCGGGACAGGCCCGAAATTCACCCCTCCACTTT. This sequence joins TRBV28 and TRBJ1-6, with 8 bases matching TRBD1. The CDR3 covers 15 residues. Germline V gene lookup returns CDR1 MDHEN and CDR2 SYDVKM. The V segment lost 5 bases and the J segment 7 bases; nucleotides outside the gene matches: 7.

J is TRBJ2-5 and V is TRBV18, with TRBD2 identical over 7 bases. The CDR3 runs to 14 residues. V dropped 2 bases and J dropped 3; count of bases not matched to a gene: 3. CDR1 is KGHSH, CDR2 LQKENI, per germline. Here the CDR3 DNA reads TGTGCCAGCTCACCATCTAGCGGTAAAGAGACCCAGTACTTC. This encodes CASSPSSGKETQYF.

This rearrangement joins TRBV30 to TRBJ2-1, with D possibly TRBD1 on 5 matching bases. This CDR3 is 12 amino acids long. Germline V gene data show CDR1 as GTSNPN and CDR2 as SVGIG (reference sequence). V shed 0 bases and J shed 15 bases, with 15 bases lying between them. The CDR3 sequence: CAWSVGQGRVFF. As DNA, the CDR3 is TGTGCCTGGAGTGTAGGGCAGGGTCGGGTGTTCTTC.

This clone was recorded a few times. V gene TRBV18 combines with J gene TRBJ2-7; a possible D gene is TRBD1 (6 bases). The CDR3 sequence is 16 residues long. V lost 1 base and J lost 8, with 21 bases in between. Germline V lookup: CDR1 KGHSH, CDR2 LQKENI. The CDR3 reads CASSPRPPAEGVKQYF. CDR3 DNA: TGTGCCAGCTCACCACGACCCCCCGCTGAGGGGGTAAAGCAGTACTTC.

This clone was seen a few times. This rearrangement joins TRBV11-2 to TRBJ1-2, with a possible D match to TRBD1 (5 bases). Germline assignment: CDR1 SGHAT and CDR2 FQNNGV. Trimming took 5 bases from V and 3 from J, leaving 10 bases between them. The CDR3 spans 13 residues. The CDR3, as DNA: TGTGCCAGCAGCCCCCAGGGCGACTATGGCTACACCTTC. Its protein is CASSPQGDYGYTF.

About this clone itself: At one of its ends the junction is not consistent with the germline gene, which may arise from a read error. The CDR3 loop reads CATSRNSGTGTQYF. CDR3 nucleotides: TGTGCCACCAGCAGAAATTCAGGGACAGGTACGCAGTATTTT. This rearrangement joins TRBV15 to TRBJ2-3; 8 nucleotides align to TRBD1. This CDR3 is 14 amino acids long. Germline V gene sequence: CDR1 LNHNV, CDR2 YYDKDF (reference sequence).

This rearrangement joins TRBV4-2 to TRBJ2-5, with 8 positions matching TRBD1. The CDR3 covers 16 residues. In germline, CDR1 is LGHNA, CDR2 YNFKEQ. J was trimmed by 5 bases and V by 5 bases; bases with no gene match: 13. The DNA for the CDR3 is TGTGCCAGCAGCAACCTGCCGACAGGGGCAGTGGAGACCCAGTACTTC. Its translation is CASSNLPTGAVETQYF.

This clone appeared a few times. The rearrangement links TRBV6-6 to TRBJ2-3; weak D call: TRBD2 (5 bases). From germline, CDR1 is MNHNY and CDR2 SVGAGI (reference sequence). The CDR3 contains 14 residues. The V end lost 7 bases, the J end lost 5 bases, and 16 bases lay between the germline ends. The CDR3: CASTFFREGDTQYF. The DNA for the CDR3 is TGTGCCAGCACCTTCTTCCGCGAGGGAGATACGCAGTATTTT.

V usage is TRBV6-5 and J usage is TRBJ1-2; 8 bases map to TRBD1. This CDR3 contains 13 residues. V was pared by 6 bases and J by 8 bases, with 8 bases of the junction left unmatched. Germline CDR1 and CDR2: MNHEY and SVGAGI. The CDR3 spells CASRFGQGGGYTF. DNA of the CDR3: TGTGCCAGCAGGTTCGGACAGGGAGGGGGCTACACCTTC.

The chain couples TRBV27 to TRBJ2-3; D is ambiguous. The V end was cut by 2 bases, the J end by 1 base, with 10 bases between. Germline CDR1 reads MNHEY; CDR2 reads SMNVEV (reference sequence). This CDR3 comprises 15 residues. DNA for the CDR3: TGTGCCAGCAGTTTACTGGCAGAGGGCACAGATACGCAGTATTTT. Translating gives CASSLLAEGTDTQYF.

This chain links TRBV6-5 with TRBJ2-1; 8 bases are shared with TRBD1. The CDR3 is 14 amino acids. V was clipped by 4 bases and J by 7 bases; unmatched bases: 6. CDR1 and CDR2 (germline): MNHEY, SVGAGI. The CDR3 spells CASSFQGARNEQFF. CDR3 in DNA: TGTGCCAGCAGTTTCCAGGGGGCCAGGAATGAGCAGTTCTTC.

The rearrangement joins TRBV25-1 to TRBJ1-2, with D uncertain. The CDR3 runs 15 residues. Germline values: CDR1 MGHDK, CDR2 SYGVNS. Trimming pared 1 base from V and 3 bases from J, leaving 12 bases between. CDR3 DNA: TGTGCCAGCAGTGAATCATCCCCGGAGTACTATGGCTACACCTTC. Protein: CASSESSPEYYGYTF.

Here the CDR3 DNA reads TGCGCCAGCAGCTTGGGCCAGGGCGATGATACGCAGTATTTT. Translating it yields CASSLGQGDDTQYF. This chain uses TRBV5-1 with TRBJ2-3; D possibly corresponds to TRBD1 (5 bases). V was pared by 0 bases and J by 6 bases, with 11 bases between. From germline, CDR1 is SGHRS and CDR2 YFSETQ. The CDR3 length is 14 residues.

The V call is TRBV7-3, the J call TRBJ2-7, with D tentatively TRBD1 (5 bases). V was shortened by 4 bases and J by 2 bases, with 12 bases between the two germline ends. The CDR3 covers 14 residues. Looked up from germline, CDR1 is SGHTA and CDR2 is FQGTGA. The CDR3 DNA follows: TGTGCCAGCAGCTCCAACAGGTACACCTACGAGCAGTACTTC. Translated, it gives CASSSNRYTYEQYF.

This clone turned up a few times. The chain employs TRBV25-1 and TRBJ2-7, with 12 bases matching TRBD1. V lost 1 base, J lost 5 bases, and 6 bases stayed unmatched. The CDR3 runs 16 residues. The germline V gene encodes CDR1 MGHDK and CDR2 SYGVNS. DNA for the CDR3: TGTGCCAGCAGTGAATGGGGGGGACAGGGGGCCCACGAGCAGTACTTC. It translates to CASSEWGGQGAHEQYF.